This T cell receptor (beta chain) emerged from a study of T cells expressing NK-cell markers. Across the whole study: The study sequenced eight donors, seven HCMV-seropositive and one seronegative.

TCRdb reprocessed the 5' RACE reads and stores each CDR3 protein as one record, lacking DNA. This sample's clone table lists 300,000 to 500,000 distinct CDR3 sequences. Study findings and constraints: Each of about 6 donors carried dominant NKG2C+ clonotypes accounting for about 1.0-7.0% of CD8+ T cells.

Comment on this clonotype: The antigen is undetermined.

CDR3 length: 17 residues. The V gene's germline CDR1 is SGHVS and CDR2 FNYEAQ. The chain joins TRBV7-6 to TRBJ2-1; TCRdb indicates TRBD2, and absent DNA this call remains unverified. Sequenced sample: blood T cells: a sorted CD56 or NKG2C T cell subset, CD4+ or CD8+ T cells, or bulk PBMC T cells (not recorded which). The receptor was isolated from a woman aged 50 to 65 in good health. The CDR3 sequence is CASSRGTSDSLDNEQFF. Based on the CDR3 plus reference TRBV7-6 and TRBJ2-1, the full variable domain is GAGVSQSPRYKVTKRGQDVALRCDPISGHVSLYWYRQALGQGPEFLTYFNYEAQQDKSGLPNDRFSAERPEGSISTLTIQRTEQRDSAMYRCASSRGTSDSLDNEQFFGPGTRLTVL.